The clone carrying this T cell receptor beta chain was seen a handful of times. This CDR3 is 21 amino acids long. This sample is part of a study of blood T cell repertoires in COVID-19. As for the study in general: COVID-19 samples from acute and convalescent phases originated in the United States, Italy and Spain. T cells, B-cell-depleted T cells, or PBMCs supplied cDNA or gDNA.

Study members were between about 18 and 95 years old and lived in approximately 25 US regions. Repertoires were generated with immunoSEQ multiplex PCR, while TCRdb's copy carries only in-frame clones and drops some. The sample includes approximately 220,000 clones, roughly 88% of them seen just once. The material sequenced was PBMCs or T cells enriched from blood (not recorded which). This receptor was taken from a woman in her forties with acute COVID-19. The chain links TRBV21-1 to TRBJ2-6; the table's D call of TRBD1 was not tested on the DNA. TRBV21-1 is listed as a pseudogene. CDR3 in amino acids: CASSPDSPKGTGPSGANVLTF. Here the CDR3 DNA reads TGTGCCAGCAGCCCGGACTCACCGAAGGGGACAGGACCCTCTGGGGCCAACGTCCTGACTTTC.